The entry below gives a single T cell receptor beta chain sequence along with its context. The clone's antigen remains unknown. Base qualities are not recorded, but no much larger clone differs from it by a single base. The receptor library was made with 5' RACE. A second PCR of roughly 6 to 12 cycles was performed with a sample-barcoded 5' primer and a J-beta primer mix. Each TCR beta cDNA molecule received a unique molecular identifier from a template-switch 5' adaptor carrying 12 random nucleotides. Each sample yielded at least 3 million CDR3-containing paired-end reads. All of the RNA was converted into first-strand cDNA using the Mint cDNA synthesis kit, with a TRBC-specific oligonucleotide serving as the primer. All cDNA was treated with uracil-DNA glycosylase and then went through a first 18-cycle PCR with the universal primers M1SS and BC2_uni_R. In the source study's methods: For normalization, 1 million high-quality reads, each with a distinct molecular identifier, were randomly selected from each sample. Instead of being binned into consensus sequences, reads that shared molecular identifiers were thrown out. MiTCR, set to a Q25 quality threshold and the strictest error-elimination algorithm, was used for CDR3 identification, clonotype clustering and error correction. A nonparametric unseen species model using Euler transformation provided a lower-bound estimate of total TCR beta diversity. The public reads were reanalyzed by TCRdb: fastp trimming at Q25, MiXCR alignment, in-frame beta chains only. Identical CDR3 protein sequences are pooled into one entry, listed with their most common genes and DNA. TCRdb's processing, not the authors' own work, is the source of the V and J calls. This sample holds roughly 1.9 million distinct CDR3 sequences; about 39% were observed only once. Under 25% of the sample is held by the ten biggest clonotypes.

The sample originates from a study of blood T cells in healthy people across ages (dated by TCRdb to between 2014 and 2016). Concerning the study at large: In model experiments, template switching captured about one uniquely barcoded TCR beta cDNA molecule for every two T cells. To track age-related changes in TCR beta repertoire diversity, the study relied on deep sequencing normalized with unique cDNA molecular identifiers. Four age groups were formed from the donors: young (average 16 years), middle-aged (approximately 41), aged (around 62) and long-lived (less than 85). To avoid experimental bias, donors of different ages were distributed randomly across sequencing lanes. For two donors (one aged 18 to 29 and one aged 80 or older), the study analyzed two additional independent replicas of 1 million unique cDNA reads from the same blood draw. General study outcomes and caveats: Observed TCR beta diversity correlated strongly with the percentage of naive T cells measured by flow cytometry. Since profiling was done on bulk unsorted PBMCs, naive and antigen-experienced compartments could not be conclusively compared. The CMV infection status of donors was not known, potentially confounding age-related changes in expanded clonotypes. As age increased, observed TCR beta diversity per million T cells dropped in a roughly linear way, and a significant reduction was already evident by age around 41. Compared with the aged group, the long-lived group had more naive CD4+ T cells, fewer expanded clones and increased TCR diversity, suggesting age selection. Total diversity estimates from one million sequenced T cells were considered lower bounds and underestimates.

V was cut back by 5 bases and J by 4 bases, leaving a gap of 18 bases between them. Measured from the cysteine to the phenylalanine, the CDR3 is 15 residues long. Only CDR3 DNA is held: 45 bases, read in frame from base 1. In the germline V gene, CDR1 corresponds to SGHTA and CDR2 to FQGNSA. The approximately 40 donors, aged 6 to 90 years, were systemically healthy Caucasian individuals from Russia. Roughly 10 milliliters of peripheral blood were collected from each donor into EDTA-treated Vacutainer tubes. PBMCs were isolated by Ficoll-Paque density-gradient centrifugation, with at least 6 million obtained per sample. Total RNA was extracted from PBMCs with Trizol reagent, with at least 5.5 micrograms obtained per sample. For every donor, an aliquot of PBMCs went through flow cytometry to measure the percentages of naive CD45RAhigh/CD27high T cells.

The TCR was taken from a human donor in good health. The chain uses TRBV7-2 and TRBJ2-7, with a tentative D gene TRBD1 over 5 matching bases. Input material: blood. The DNA sequence is as follows: TGTGCCAGCAGCCGACTGGAAGGGGTGAATTACGAGCAGTACTTC. This gives the protein CASSRLEGVNYEQYF.